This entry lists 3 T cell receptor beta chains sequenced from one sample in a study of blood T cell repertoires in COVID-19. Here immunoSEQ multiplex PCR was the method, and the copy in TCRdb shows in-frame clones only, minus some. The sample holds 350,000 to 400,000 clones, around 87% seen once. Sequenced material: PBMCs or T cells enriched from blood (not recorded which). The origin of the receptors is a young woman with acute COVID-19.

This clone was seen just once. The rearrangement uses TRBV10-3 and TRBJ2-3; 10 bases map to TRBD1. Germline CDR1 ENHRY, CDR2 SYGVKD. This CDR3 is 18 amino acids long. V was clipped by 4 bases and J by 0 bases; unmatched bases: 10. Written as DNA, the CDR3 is TGTGCCATCAGTGCCACAATACTGGACAGGGGGAGCACAGATACGCAGTATTTT. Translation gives CAISATILDRGSTDTQYF.

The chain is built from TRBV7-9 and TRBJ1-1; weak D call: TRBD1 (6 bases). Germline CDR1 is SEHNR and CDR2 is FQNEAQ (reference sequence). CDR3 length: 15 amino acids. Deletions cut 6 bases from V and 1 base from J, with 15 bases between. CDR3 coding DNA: TGTGCCAGCAGTCAACAGGGAGGGAAGAACACTGAAGCTTTCTTT. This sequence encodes CASSQQGGKNTEAFF.

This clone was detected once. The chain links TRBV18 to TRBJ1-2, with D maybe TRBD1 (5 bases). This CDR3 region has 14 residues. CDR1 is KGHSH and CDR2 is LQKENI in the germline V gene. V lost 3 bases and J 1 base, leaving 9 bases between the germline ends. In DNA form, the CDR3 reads TGTGCCAGCTCACCGTCTAGGGGTAACTATGGCTACACCTTC. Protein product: CASSPSRGNYGYTF.